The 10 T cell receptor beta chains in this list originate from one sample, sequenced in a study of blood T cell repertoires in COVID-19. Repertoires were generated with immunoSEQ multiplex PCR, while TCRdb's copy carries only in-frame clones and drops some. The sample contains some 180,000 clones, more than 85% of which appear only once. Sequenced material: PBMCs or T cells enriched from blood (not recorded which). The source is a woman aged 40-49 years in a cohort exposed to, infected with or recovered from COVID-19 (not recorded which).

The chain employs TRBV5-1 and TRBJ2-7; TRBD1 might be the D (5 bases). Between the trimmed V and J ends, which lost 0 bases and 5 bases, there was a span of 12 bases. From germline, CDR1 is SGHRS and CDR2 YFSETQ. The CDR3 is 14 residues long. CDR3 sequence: CASSLESGKHEQYF. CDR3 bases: TGCGCCAGCAGCTTGGAATCAGGGAAACACGAGCAGTACTTC.

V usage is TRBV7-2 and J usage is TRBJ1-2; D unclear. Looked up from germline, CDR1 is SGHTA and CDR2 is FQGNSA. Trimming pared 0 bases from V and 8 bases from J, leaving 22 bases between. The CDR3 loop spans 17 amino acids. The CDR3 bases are TGTGCCAGCAGCTTAGCGCTACTCCGAGGCCTACCGGGGGGCTACACCTTC. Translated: CASSLALLRGLPGGYTF.

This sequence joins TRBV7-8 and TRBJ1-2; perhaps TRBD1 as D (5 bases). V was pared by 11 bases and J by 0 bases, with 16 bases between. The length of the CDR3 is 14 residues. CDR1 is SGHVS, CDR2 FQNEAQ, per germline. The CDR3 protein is CASHVGAANYGYTF. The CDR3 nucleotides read TGTGCCTCCCATGTTGGGGCCGCTAACTATGGCTACACCTTC.

The CDR3 nucleotides read TGTGCCAGCAGCTCCAGGGACAAGGGGACTGAAGCTTTCTTT. Translated, it gives CASSSRDKGTEAFF. The rearrangement joins TRBV13 to TRBJ1-1; maybe TRBD1 (6 bases). V was cut by 4 bases and J by 5 bases, with 14 bases left in between. This CDR3 comprises 14 residues. CDR1 is PRHDT and CDR2 is FYEKMQ in the germline V gene (reference sequence).

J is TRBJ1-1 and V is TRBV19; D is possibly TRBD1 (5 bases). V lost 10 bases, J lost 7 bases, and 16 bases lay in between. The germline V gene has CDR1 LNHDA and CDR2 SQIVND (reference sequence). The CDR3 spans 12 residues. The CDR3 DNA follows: TGTGCCAATCGCCCTCGGACACATGAAGCTTTCTTT. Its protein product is CANRPRTHEAFF.

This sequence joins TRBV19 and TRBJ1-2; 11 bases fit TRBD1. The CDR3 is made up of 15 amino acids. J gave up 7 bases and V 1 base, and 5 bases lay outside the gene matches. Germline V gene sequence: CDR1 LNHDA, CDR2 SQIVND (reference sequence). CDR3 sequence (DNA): TGTGCCAGTAGTATAGCTGGACAGGGGGCGGCTGGCTACACCTTC. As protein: CASSIAGQGAAGYTF.

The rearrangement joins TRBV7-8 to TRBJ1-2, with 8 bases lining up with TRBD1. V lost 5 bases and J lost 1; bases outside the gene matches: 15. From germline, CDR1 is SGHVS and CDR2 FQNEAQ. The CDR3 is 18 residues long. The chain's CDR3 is CASSTSLTGEPDNYGYTF. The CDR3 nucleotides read TGTGCCAGCAGCACGTCGCTGACAGGGGAACCTGATAACTATGGCTACACCTTC.

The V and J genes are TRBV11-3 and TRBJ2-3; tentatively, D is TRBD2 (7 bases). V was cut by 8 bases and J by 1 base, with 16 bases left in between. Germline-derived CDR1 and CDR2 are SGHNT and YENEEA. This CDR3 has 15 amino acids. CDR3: CASAWGGARTDTQYF. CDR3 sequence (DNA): TGTGCCAGCGCGTGGGGGGGGGCCCGCACAGATACGCAGTATTTT.

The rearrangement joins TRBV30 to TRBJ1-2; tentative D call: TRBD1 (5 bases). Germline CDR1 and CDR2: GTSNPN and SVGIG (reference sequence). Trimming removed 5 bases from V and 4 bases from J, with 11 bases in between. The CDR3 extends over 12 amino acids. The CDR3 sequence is CAWSQGSYGYTF. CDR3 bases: TGTGCCTGGTCTCAGGGAAGCTATGGCTACACCTTC.

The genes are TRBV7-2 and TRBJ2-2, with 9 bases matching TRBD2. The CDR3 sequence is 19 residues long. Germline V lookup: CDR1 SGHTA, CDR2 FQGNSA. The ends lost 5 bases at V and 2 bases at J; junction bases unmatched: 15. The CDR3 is CASSPHYSGSASNTGELFF. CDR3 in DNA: TGTGCCAGCAGCCCCCATTATAGCGGGAGCGCCAGTAACACCGGGGAGCTGTTTTTT.